This T cell receptor beta chain was identified during a study of blood T cell repertoires in COVID-19. Repertoires were generated with immunoSEQ multiplex PCR, while TCRdb's copy carries only in-frame clones and drops some. The sample lists about 180,000 clones; around 80% were seen once. Sequenced input: PBMCs or T cells enriched from blood (not recorded which). This sequence originates from a woman between 45 and 60 years old who had recovered from COVID-19.

In nucleotides, the CDR3 is TGTGCCAGCAGTTTAATGACAGCAACTAATGAAAAACTGTTTTTT. Encoded protein: CASSLMTATNEKLFF. The chain combines TRBV28 with TRBJ1-4; tentatively, D is TRBD1 (5 bases). V was cut by 2 bases and J by 0 bases, with 7 bases left in between. This CDR3 is 15 amino acids long. Germline CDR1 and CDR2: MDHEN and SYDVKM.